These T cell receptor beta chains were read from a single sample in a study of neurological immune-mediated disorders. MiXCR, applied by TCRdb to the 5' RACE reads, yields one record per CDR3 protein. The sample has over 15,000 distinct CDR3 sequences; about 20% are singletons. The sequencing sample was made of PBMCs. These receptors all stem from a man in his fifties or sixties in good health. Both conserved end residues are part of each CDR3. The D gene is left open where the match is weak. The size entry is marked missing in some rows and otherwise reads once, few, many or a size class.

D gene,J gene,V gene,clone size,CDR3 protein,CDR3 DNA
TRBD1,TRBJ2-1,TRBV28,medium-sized,CASIPARTGPHEQFF,TGTGCCAGCATCCCAGCTCGGACAGGGCCTCATGAGCAGTTCTTC
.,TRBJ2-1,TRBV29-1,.,CSVSGVYNEQFF,TGCAGCGTGTCAGGGGTCTACAATGAGCAGTTCTTC
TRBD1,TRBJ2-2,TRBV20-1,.,CSARPGGRTGELFF,TGCAGTGCAAGACCAGGGGGTCGGACCGGGGAGCTGTTTTTT
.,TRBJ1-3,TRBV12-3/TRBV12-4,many,CASSPFTGNTIYF,TGTGCCAGCAGTCCGTTCACAGGAAACACCATATATTTT
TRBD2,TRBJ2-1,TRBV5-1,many,CASSLVLAGESNEQFF,TGCGCCAGCAGCTTGGTTCTAGCGGGAGAGAGCAATGAGCAGTTCTTC
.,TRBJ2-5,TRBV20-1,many,CSARVRETQYF,TGCAGTGCTAGAGTCCGTGAGACCCAGTACTTC
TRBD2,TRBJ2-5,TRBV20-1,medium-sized,CSARTSGSWKTQYF,TGCAGTGCTAGGACTAGCGGGAGTTGGAAGACCCAGTACTTC
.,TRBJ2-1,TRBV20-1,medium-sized,CSASVRSSYNEQFF,TGCAGTGCTAGTGTCCGTAGCTCCTACAATGAGCAGTTCTTC
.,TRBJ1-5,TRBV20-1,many,CSARLGGQPQHF,TGCAGTGCTAGATTAGGGGGGCAGCCCCAGCATTTT
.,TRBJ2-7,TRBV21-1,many,CASSKGGRGRGEQYF,TGTGCCAGCAGCAAAGGAGGCAGGGGCCGGGGGGAGCAGTACTTC
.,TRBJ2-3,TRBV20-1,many,CSARDPGRLDTQYF,TGCAGTGCCCGGGATCCTGGCAGGCTAGATACGCAGTATTTT
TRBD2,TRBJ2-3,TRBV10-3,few,CAIKGTSGRAGNTQYF,TGTGCCATCAAAGGGACTAGCGGGAGGGCCGGGAATACGCAGTATTTT
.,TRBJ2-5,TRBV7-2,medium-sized,CASSLGPQETQYF,TGTGCCAGCAGCTTAGGGCCACAAGAGACCCAGTACTTC
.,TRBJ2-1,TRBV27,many,CASSLGVGEQFF,TGTGCCAGCAGTTTAGGGGTCGGTGAGCAGTTCTTC
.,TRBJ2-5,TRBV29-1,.,CSVGQTQETQYF,TGCAGCGTTGGGCAGACCCAAGAGACCCAGTACTTC
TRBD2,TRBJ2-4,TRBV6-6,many,CASSSTSGELAKNIQYF,TGTGCCAGCAGTTCAACTAGCGGGGAGCTAGCCAAAAACATTCAGTACTTC
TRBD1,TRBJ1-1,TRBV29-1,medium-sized,CSVLSTGEAFF,TGCAGCGTTTTATCGACAGGGGAAGCTTTCTTT